This T cell receptor (beta chain) comes out of a study of T-cell reconstitution after alpha-beta-depleted transplantation in children. This sample's TCRbeta library carried unique molecular identifier barcodes. MiXCR was run by TCRdb on the PCR reads, yielding one entry per CDR3 protein. The table includes around 380,000 distinct CDR3 sequences, approximately 10% detected once. This clonotype has just a few counts. This CDR3 has 13 residues. V was clipped by 12 bases and J by 0 bases, with 12 bases between them. Germline lookup yields CDR1 KGHDR and CDR2 SFDVKD. The chain links TRBV24-1 to TRBJ2-3; D gene unclear. The material was PBMCs from the stem cell graft donor, obtained from the stem cell graft. The TCR originated in a human donor who donated a stem cell graft to a child with acute myeloid leukemia. The CDR3 region has the DNA TGTGCCTCCCAGTCCTCTAGCACAGATACGCAGTATTTT. This encodes CASQSSSTDTQYF.